This T cell receptor beta chain was found in a study of beta chain features in type 1 diabetes. General study findings and limits: Type 1 diabetes patients had moderately but significantly shorter TCRB CDR3s in all four CD4+ subsets.

Trimming cost V 8 bases and J 3 bases; bases outside gene matches: 11. The length of the CDR3 is 14 residues. Germline V gene lookup returns CDR1 SQVTM and CDR2 ANQGSEA. A remark on this clone: Its antigen is currently unknown.

Of the isolated RNA, all was reverse transcribed, and so the sequenced material was expressed TCRB transcripts. Sequencing used immunoSEQ multiplex PCR; TCRdb keeps in-frame clones, though not all of them. The sample consists of 150,000 to 200,000 clones, roughly 60% of them appearing once. The specimen sequenced was naive CD4+ T cells from blood. The V call is TRBV29-1, the J call TRBJ2-7; TRBD1 agrees at 9 bases. The receptor was derived from a man aged 25-45 years with type 1 diabetes. CDR3 sequence: CSSLIQGQGYEQYF. CDR3 in DNA: TGCAGCTCCCTCATACAGGGACAGGGCTACGAGCAGTACTTC.